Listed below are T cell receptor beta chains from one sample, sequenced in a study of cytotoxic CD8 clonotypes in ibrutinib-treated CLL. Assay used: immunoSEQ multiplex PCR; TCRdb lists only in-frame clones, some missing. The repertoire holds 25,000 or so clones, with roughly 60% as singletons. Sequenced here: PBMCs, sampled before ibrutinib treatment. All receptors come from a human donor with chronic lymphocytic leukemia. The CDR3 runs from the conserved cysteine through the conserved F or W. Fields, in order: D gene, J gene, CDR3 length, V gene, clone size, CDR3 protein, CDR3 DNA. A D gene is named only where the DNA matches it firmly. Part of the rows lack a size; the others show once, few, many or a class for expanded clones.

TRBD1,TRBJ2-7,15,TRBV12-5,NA,CASGSSGQESYEQYF,TGTGCTAGTGGTTCATCGGGACAGGAGTCCTACGAGCAGTACTTC
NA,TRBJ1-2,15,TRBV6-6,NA,CASTSTGGGGYGYTF,TGTGCCAGCACCTCCACAGGAGGGGGTGGCTATGGCTACACCTTC
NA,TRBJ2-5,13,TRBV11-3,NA,CASSLRRGETQYF,TGTGCCAGTAGCTTACGCAGGGGTGAGACCCAGTACTTC
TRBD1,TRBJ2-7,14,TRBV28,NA,CASSSGTGVNEQYF,TGTGCCAGCAGCTCCGGGACAGGGGTGAACGAGCAGTACTTC
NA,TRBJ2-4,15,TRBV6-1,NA,CASSDRTLAKNIQYF,TGTGCCAGCAGTGACAGGACCCTAGCCAAAAACATTCAGTACTTC
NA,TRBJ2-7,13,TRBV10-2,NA,CASSGQGGNEQYF,TGCGCCAGCAGCGGACAGGGAGGGAACGAGCAGTACTTC
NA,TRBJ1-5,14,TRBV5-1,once,CASSLWGEGQPQHF,TGCGCCAGCAGCTTGTGGGGGGAGGGTCAGCCCCAGCATTTT
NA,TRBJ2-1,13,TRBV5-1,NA,CASSLDLHNEQFF,TGCGCCAGCAGTCTGGACCTTCACAATGAGCAGTTCTTC
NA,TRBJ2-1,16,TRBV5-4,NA,CASSRTVLAAYNEQFF,TGTGCCAGCAGCCGCACTGTGCTCGCTGCGTACAATGAGCAGTTCTTC
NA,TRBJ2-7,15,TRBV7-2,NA,CASSFYGGGTYEQYF,TGTGCCAGCAGCTTTTACGGCGGGGGCACTTACGAGCAGTACTTC